Sequencing of this T cell receptor beta chain was carried out in a study of blood T cell repertoires in COVID-19. Study in general: The cDNA or gDNA used as material had been derived from T cells, B-cell-depleted T cells, or PBMCs.

Cohorts were determined from participant-reported clinical history. The CDR3 runs 15 residues. Between the trimmed V and J ends, which lost 2 bases and 5 bases, there was a span of 16 bases. The germline CDR1 and CDR2 sequences are SGHKS and YYEKEE (reference sequence). Assay: immunoSEQ multiplex PCR; the TCRdb copy retains only in-frame clones and omits some. This sample has around 170,000 clones, with 84% found just once. Sequenced material: PBMCs or T cells enriched from blood (not recorded which). This TCR was sampled from a man aged 50-59 years who had recovered from COVID-19. The chain employs TRBV5-5 and TRBJ2-5; D is possibly TRBD2 (5 bases). CDR3 loop: CASSLADREGETQYF. The CDR3 bases are TGTGCCAGCAGCTTAGCGGACCGGGAAGGGGAGACCCAGTACTTC.